These T cell receptor beta chains were read from a single sample in a study of tumor and adjacent non-tumor tissue in lung cancer. Via MiXCR, TCRdb re-called the multiplex PCR reads, giving one row per CDR3 protein. The sample contains about 86,000 distinct CDR3 sequences, around 76% of which appear only once. The material sequenced was distant non-tumor lung tissue. The receptors originated from a woman aged 50 to 60 with non-small cell lung cancer. CDR3s include the opening cysteine and the closing phenylalanine or tryptophan. A D gene is named only where the DNA matches it firmly. Size values are once, few and many counts, or a class for expanded clones, and some rows have none.

d_gene	abundance	v_gene	CDR3aa
.	.	TRBV4-1	CASSRAPDGAYKLYF
TRBD1	.	TRBV6-5	CTSSPGTVSHTVAFF
.	.	TRBV4-2	CASSQSRHRSHSSYNLPLHF
TRBD2	.	TRBV10-2	CASSKREHETEYF
TRBD2	many	TRBV6-4	CASSDSNSGFNEQFF
.	once	TRBV6-1	CASIQGILAHTDTQYF
.	once	TRBV6-1	CAIKGRGSNQPQHF
.	.	TRBV6-6	CPSSPPDPAGETQYF
TRBD2	.	TRBV7-8	CARSLDQTGGSEETQYF
.	.	TRBV12-5	CASGPSEDTQYF